The present T cell receptor (beta chain) was sequenced within a study of blood T cells in healthy people across ages. V lost 3 bases to trimming and J lost 0 bases; unmatched junction nucleotides: 6. This CDR3 is 17 amino acids long. Germline assignment: CDR1 MDHEN and CDR2 SYDVKM. The use of a sample-barcoded 5' primer and a J-beta primer mix characterized a second PCR of about 7 to 12 cycles. A template-switch adaptor with 12 random nucleotides tagged each cDNA molecule. TCRdb reprocessed the 5' RACE reads with MiXCR, giving one entry per CDR3 protein. The top ten clones hold roughly 13% of a sample with 800,000 to 1,000,000 distinct CDR3 sequences, under 50% of them seen once. With respect to this clonotype: As yet, its antigen is unknown.

General study results and limits: Naive T cell percentage strongly correlated with TCR beta diversity.

A minimum of 5 micrograms of total RNA was extracted per sample. Material for sequencing was blood. This TCR was sampled from a man in his thirties or forties in good health. The rearrangement links TRBV28 to TRBJ2-1, with 9 bases that match TRBD1. The DNA for the CDR3 is TGTGCCAGCAGTTTTGTACAGGGGGCCAGCTCCTACAATGAGCAGTTCTTC. It yields the protein CASSFVQGASSYNEQFF.